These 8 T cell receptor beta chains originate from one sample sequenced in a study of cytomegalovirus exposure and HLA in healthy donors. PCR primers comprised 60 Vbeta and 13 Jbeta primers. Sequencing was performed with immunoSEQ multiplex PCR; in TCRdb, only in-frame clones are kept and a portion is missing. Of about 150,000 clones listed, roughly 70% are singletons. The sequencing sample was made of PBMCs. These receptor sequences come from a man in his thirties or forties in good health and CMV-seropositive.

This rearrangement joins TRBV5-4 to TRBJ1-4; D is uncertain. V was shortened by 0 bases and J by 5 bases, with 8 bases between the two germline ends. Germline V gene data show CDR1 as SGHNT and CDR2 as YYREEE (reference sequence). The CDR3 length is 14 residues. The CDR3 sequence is CASSLGRENEKLFF. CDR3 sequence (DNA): TGTGCCAGCAGCTTGGGTAGGGAGAATGAAAAACTGTTTTTT.

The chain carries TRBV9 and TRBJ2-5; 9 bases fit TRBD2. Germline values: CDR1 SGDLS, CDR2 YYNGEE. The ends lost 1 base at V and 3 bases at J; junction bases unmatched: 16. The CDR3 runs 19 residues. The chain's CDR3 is CASSVSVVAGALGEETQYF. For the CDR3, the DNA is TGTGCCAGCAGCGTAAGTGTTGTAGCGGGAGCCCTCGGGGAAGAGACCCAGTACTTC.

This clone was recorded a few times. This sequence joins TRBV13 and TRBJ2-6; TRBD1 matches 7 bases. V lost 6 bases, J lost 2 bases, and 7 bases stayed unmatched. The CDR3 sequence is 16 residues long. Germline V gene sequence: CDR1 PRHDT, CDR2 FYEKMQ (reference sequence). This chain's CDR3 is CASRKQGTAGANVLTF. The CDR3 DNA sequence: TGTGCCAGCAGAAAACAAGGGACAGCTGGGGCCAACGTCCTGACTTTC.

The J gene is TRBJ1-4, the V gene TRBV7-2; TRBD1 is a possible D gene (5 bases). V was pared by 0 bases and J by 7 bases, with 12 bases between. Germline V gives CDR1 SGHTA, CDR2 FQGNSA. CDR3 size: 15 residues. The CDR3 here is CASSLATGSGEKLFF. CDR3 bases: TGTGCCAGCAGCTTAGCAACAGGATCAGGTGAAAAACTGTTTTTT.

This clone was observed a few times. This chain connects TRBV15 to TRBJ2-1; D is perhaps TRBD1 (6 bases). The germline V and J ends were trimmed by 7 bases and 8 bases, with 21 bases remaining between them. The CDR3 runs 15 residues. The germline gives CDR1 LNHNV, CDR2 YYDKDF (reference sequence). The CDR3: CATKTLRDMNDEQFF. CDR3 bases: TGTGCCACCAAGACCCTCCGGGACATGAACGATGAGCAGTTCTTC.

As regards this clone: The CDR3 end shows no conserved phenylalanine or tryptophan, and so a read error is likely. CDR3 nucleotide sequence: TGTGCCAGCAGCCCATTTAGCGGGAGGGCTACCTACGAGCAGTACCTC. Translated, it gives CASSPFSGRATYEQYL. The chain combines TRBV14 with TRBJ2-7; 11 bases align to TRBD2. The V gene end was trimmed by 4 bases and the J gene end by 2 bases; junction bases not matched to a gene: 7. The CDR3 is 16 amino acids. The V gene's germline CDR1 is SGHDN and CDR2 FVKESK.

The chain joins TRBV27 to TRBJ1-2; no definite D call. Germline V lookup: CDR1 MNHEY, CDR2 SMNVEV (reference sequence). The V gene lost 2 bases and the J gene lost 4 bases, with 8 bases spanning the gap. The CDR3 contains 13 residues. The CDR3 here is CASSLAGSYGYTF. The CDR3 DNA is TGTGCCAGCAGTTTAGCAGGTAGCTATGGCTACACCTTC.

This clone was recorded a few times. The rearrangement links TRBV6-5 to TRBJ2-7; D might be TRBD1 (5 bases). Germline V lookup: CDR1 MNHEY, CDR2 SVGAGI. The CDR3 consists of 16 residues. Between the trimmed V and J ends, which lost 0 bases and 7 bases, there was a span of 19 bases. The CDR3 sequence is CASSYSRQTGLGEQYF. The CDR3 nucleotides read TGTGCCAGCAGTTACTCGAGACAGACGGGTCTGGGGGAGCAGTACTTC.